The 20 T cell receptor beta chains given below trace back to one sample, sequenced in a study of blood T cell repertoires in COVID-19 (TCRdb year 2020). Library construction relied on the immunoSEQ multiplex PCR assay. This immuneACCESS table, as held by TCRdb, lists in-frame sequences with V and J called but not all clones. Of the missing ones, under half trace to an unresolved V gene in checked studies; the others have no known cause. The sample table holds 180,000 or so clones, of which around 86% were seen once. The top ten hold 2.5% to 4% of the sample. The sequenced sample was peripheral blood. These receptor sequences come from a man between 65 and 85 years old with acute or convalescent COVID-19.

The gene calls are TRBV27 and TRBJ2-3, with TRBD2 matching 7 bases. The V gene's germline CDR1 is MNHEY and CDR2 SMNVEV (reference sequence). J was trimmed by 2 bases and V by 1 base; bases with no gene match: 6. This CDR3 region has 16 residues. CDR3 protein: CASSLWLAEDTDTQYF. CDR3 nucleotides: TGTGCCAGCAGTTTATGGCTAGCGGAGGACACAGATACGCAGTATTTT.

This chain links TRBV5-1 with TRBJ2-3; 10 bases fit TRBD2. The length of the CDR3 is 19 residues. From germline, CDR1 is SGHRS and CDR2 YFSETQ. V gave up 1 base and J gave up 0 bases; unmatched junction bases: 11. The CDR3 sequence is CASSLLGSGRPLSTDTQYF. The CDR3 nucleotides read TGCGCCAGCAGCTTGTTGGGTAGCGGGAGGCCTTTGAGCACAGATACGCAGTATTTT.

The V gene is TRBV11-2, the J gene TRBJ1-3, with TRBD1 matching 9 bases. The V and J ends lost 5 bases and 0 bases, in that order; junction bases with no gene match: 8. Germline V CDR1 and CDR2: SGHAT, FQNNGV. The CDR3 runs 17 residues. In nucleotides, the CDR3 is TGTGCCAGCAGCGGACAGGGGAAACCTAGCTCTGGAAACACCATATATTTT. This encodes CASSGQGKPSSGNTIYF.

The rearrangement links TRBV15 to TRBJ1-2, with 8 bases fitting TRBD1. With V trimmed by 5 bases and J by 5 bases, 4 bases remained unmatched. The CDR3 runs to 13 residues. The V gene's germline CDR1 is LNHNV and CDR2 YYDKDF (reference sequence). The CDR3 region is CATSWDRTYGYTF. Here the CDR3 DNA reads TGTGCCACCAGCTGGGACAGGACTTATGGCTACACCTTC.

The chain carries TRBV3-1 (or the pseudogene TRBV3-2) and TRBJ1-5, with D uncertain. V was shortened by 1 base and J by 3 bases, with 10 bases between the two germline ends. In germline, CDR1 is LGHDT, CDR2 YNNKEL (reference sequence). This CDR3 spans 15 amino acids. CDR3 protein: CASSQGGPSNQPQHF. The CDR3 DNA reads TGTGCCAGCAGCCAAGGAGGTCCCTCCAATCAGCCCCAGCATTTT.

This clone was recorded once. V is TRBV19 and J is TRBJ2-1, with 10 nucleotides matching TRBD1. V was clipped by 5 bases and J by 2 bases; unmatched bases: 12. From germline, CDR1 is LNHDA and CDR2 SQIVND (reference sequence). The CDR3 covers 18 residues. The CDR3 coding sequence is TGTGCCAGTAGTCGACAGGGGGCGGTGTGGGAAGCCTACAATGAGCAGTTCTTC. It is translated as CASSRQGAVWEAYNEQFF.

J is TRBJ2-3 and V is TRBV2; TRBD2 matches 8 bases. The CDR3 runs 16 residues. J was trimmed by 0 bases and V by 1 base; bases with no gene match: 3. The germline gives CDR1 SNHLY, CDR2 FYNNEI. CDR3 amino acids: CASSEGASGSTDTQYF. CDR3 in DNA: TGTGCCAGCAGTGAAGGGGCTAGCGGGAGCACAGATACGCAGTATTTT.

The CDR3 loop reads CASSHPGRETQYF. In nucleotides, the CDR3 is TGTGCCAGCAGCCACCCTGGGAGGGAGACCCAGTACTTC. This rearrangement joins TRBV3-1 (or the pseudogene TRBV3-2) to TRBJ2-5; tentative D call: TRBD2 (6 bases). Looked up from germline, CDR1 is LGHDT and CDR2 is YNNKEL (reference sequence). The germline V and J ends were trimmed by 3 bases and 5 bases, with 10 bases remaining between them. The CDR3 spans 13 residues.

The table lists this clone with a count of one. This sequence joins TRBV10-2 and TRBJ1-6; no definite D call. CDR1 and CDR2 (germline): WSHSY, SAAADI. CDR3 length equals 15 residues. The ends were cut back, 6 bases at V and 6 bases at J, with 15 bases in the middle. The CDR3 sequence: CASSQHQSGNSPLHF. The DNA for the CDR3 is TGCGCCAGCAGCCAACATCAATCTGGTAATTCACCCCTCCACTTT.

The chain couples TRBV5-1 to TRBJ2-1, with TRBD2 matching over 10 bases. The ends lost 4 bases at V and 6 bases at J; junction bases unmatched: 7. Germline V gene lookup returns CDR1 SGHRS and CDR2 YFSETQ. CDR3 length: 15 residues. In DNA form, the CDR3 reads TGCGCCAGCAGCCTTGGAACTAGCGGGGTCAATGAGCAGTTCTTC. Translated: CASSLGTSGVNEQFF.

J is TRBJ2-5 and V is TRBV5-4; 7 nucleotides line up with TRBD1. The CDR3 totals 16 residues. Germline assignment: CDR1 SGHNT and CDR2 YYREEE (reference sequence). The ends lost 3 bases at V and 2 bases at J; junction bases unmatched: 10. The CDR3 DNA reads TGTGCCAGCAGCTCCCGACAGGGAGTGGGGCAAGAGACCCAGTACTTC. It is translated as CASSSRQGVGQETQYF.

This clone was seen a few times. The rearrangement uses TRBV10-3 and TRBJ2-3; 8 bases line up with TRBD2. Germline V gives CDR1 ENHRY, CDR2 SYGVKD. Germline trimming cut 10 bases from V and 5 bases from J; bases unmatched to any gene: 14. The CDR3 length is 15 residues. The CDR3, as DNA: TGTGCCACCAGCGTATCAGCGGGAGTGGTAGATACGCAGTATTTT. This sequence encodes CATSVSAGVVDTQYF.

The chain couples TRBV27 to TRBJ2-7, with D maybe TRBD1 (6 bases). V lost 3 bases, J lost 6 bases, and 12 bases lay in between. CDR1 MNHEY and CDR2 SMNVEV come from the germline V gene (reference sequence). The CDR3 spans 13 residues. The CDR3 coding sequence is TGTGCCAGCAGTTTTAACAGGGTCGCCGAGCAGTACTTC. Translated: CASSFNRVAEQYF.

This chain connects TRBV30 to TRBJ1-2; TRBD1 matches at 7 bases. The CDR3 runs to 13 residues. Germline CDR1 is GTSNPN and CDR2 is SVGIG (reference sequence). Trimming took 5 bases from V and 8 from J; bases not matched to a gene: 11. The CDR3 sequence: CAWGDSHYVGYTF. The CDR3 bases are TGTGCCTGGGGGGACAGCCACTATGTAGGCTACACCTTC.

In DNA, the CDR3 is TGTGCCAGTAGTATCCGGTCAACTAATGAAAAACTGTTTTTT. It yields the protein CASSIRSTNEKLFF. The V gene is TRBV19, the J gene TRBJ1-4; D call uncertain. Per germline, CDR1 LNHDA and CDR2 SQIVND (reference sequence). This CDR3 spans 14 amino acids. Between the trimmed V and J ends, which lost 3 bases and 0 bases, there was a span of 5 bases.

V and J are TRBV7-2 and TRBJ1-5; TRBD1 agrees at 9 bases. From germline, CDR1 is SGHTA and CDR2 FQGNSA. CDR3 size: 15 residues. Germline trimming cut 2 bases from V and 7 bases from J; bases unmatched to any gene: 6. The CDR3 nucleotides read TGTGCCAGCAGCTTAAGGGGACAGGGATACCAGCCCCAGCATTTT. Amino acids: CASSLRGQGYQPQHF.

The chain is built from TRBV28 and TRBJ1-2; D is possibly TRBD1 (6 bases). Deletions cut 5 bases from V and 8 bases from J, with 24 bases between. The CDR3 spans 16 residues. Germline V CDR1 and CDR2: MDHEN, SYDVKM. CDR3 nucleotide sequence: TGTGCCAGCAGTCCCGGGGATTCGTTGGGGGGGCAAGGCTACACCTTC. This sequence encodes CASSPGDSLGGQGYTF.

The rearrangement joins TRBV7-3 to TRBJ2-2, with TRBD1 as a possible D gene (6 bases). The CDR3 runs 14 residues. Trimming pared 3 bases from V and 1 base from J, leaving 6 bases between. Germline V gives CDR1 SGHTA, CDR2 FQGTGA. The CDR3 nucleotides read TGTGCCAGCAGCTTGGGACAGAACACCGGGGAGCTGTTTTTT. Amino acid sequence: CASSLGQNTGELFF.

This clone was seen repeatedly, ten times or more. The rearrangement joins TRBV19 to TRBJ1-1; TRBD1 aligns across 9 bases. Trimming at V came to 7 bases and at J to 3 bases, leaving 6 bases not matched to a gene. There are 14 residues in the CDR3. Germline V lookup: CDR1 LNHDA, CDR2 SQIVND (reference sequence). CDR3 region: CASNTGGLDTEAFF. CDR3 in DNA: TGTGCCAGTAACACAGGGGGCCTTGACACTGAAGCTTTCTTT.

This sequence joins TRBV7-9 and TRBJ1-1; D perhaps matches TRBD1 (5 bases). The V gene's germline CDR1 is SEHNR and CDR2 FQNEAQ (reference sequence). Trimming pared 1 base from V and 11 bases from J, leaving 11 bases between. The CDR3 totals 12 residues. The CDR3 is CASSLETGMAFF. DNA for the CDR3: TGTGCCAGCAGCTTAGAAACAGGAATGGCTTTCTTT.